A single sample gave rise to the 12 T cell receptor beta chains below, sequenced in a study of cytomegalovirus exposure and HLA in healthy donors. The PCR contained 60 Vbeta and 13 Jbeta primers. Assay: immunoSEQ multiplex PCR; the TCRdb copy retains only in-frame clones and omits some. The profile covers about 200,000 clones, with roughly 85% appearing a single time and around 4.8% taken by the ten largest. The specimen sequenced was PBMCs. All receptors come from a woman aged 25 to 39 in good health and CMV-seropositive.

J is TRBJ2-3 and V is TRBV7-8; TRBD2 matches at 9 bases. This CDR3 is 17 amino acids long. V trimming: 2 bases; J trimming: 2 bases; junction bases outside the gene matches: 8. Per the germline V gene, CDR1 is SGHVS and CDR2 is FQNEAQ. The CDR3 is CASSLQATSGDTDTQYF. The DNA of the CDR3 is TGTGCCAGCAGCTTACAGGCGACTAGCGGAGACACAGATACGCAGTATTTT.

V gene TRBV6-4 combines with J gene TRBJ2-7, with 10 bases identical to TRBD1. V gave up 4 bases and J gave up 4 bases; unmatched junction bases: 7. The CDR3 is 15 amino acids. Germline CDR1 MRHNA, CDR2 SNTAGT. For the CDR3, the DNA is TGTGCCAGCAGTGTCTTTTTGGGACAGGGGTACGAGCAGTACTTC. This sequence encodes CASSVFLGQGYEQYF.

This chain connects TRBV6-4 to TRBJ1-1; D gene ambiguous. This CDR3 is built from 13 residues. The germline V gene has CDR1 MRHNA and CDR2 SNTAGT. Trimming took off 2 bases at V and 4 bases at J, with 8 bases between the two ends. In nucleotides, the CDR3 is TGTGCCAGCAGTGACGGGCAGTCCACTGAAGCTTTCTTT. The encoded protein is CASSDGQSTEAFF.

This rearrangement joins TRBV7-6 to TRBJ2-5, with D possibly matching TRBD2 (6 bases). The V gene lost 7 bases and the J gene lost 2 bases, with 17 bases spanning the gap. Germline CDR1 reads SGHVS; CDR2 reads FNYEAQ. This CDR3 region has 15 residues. For the CDR3, the DNA is TGTGCCAGCAACTTCCTGGCGGGGATGCAAGAGACCCAGTACTTC. It encodes CASNFLAGMQETQYF. Based on the CDR3 plus reference TRBV7-6 and TRBJ2-5, the full variable domain is GAGVSQSPRYKVTKRGQDVALRCDPISGHVSLYWYRQALGQGPEFLTYFNYEAQQDKSGLPNDRFSAERPEGSISTLTIQRTEQRDSAMYRCASNFLAGMQETQYFGPGTRLLVL.

The gene calls are TRBV4-1 and TRBJ2-1; D perhaps matches TRBD1 (5 bases). Germline values: CDR1 MGHRA, CDR2 YSYEKL. The V end lost 4 bases, the J end lost 4 bases, and 8 bases lay between the germline ends. The CDR3 consists of 13 residues. The CDR3 here is CASSPTGYNEQFF. The CDR3 DNA reads as TGCGCCAGCAGCCCTACAGGTTACAATGAGCAGTTCTTC.

This clone appeared once. The V call is TRBV11-3, the J call TRBJ2-7; 9 nucleotides line up with TRBD1. The CDR3 covers 15 residues. After removal of 6 bases from V and 2 bases from J, the junction contained 8 bases not matched to a gene. CDR1 is SGHNT, CDR2 YENEEA, per germline. CDR3 region: CASRSRDRGTYEQYF. DNA of the CDR3: TGTGCCAGCAGATCACGAGACAGGGGGACCTACGAGCAGTACTTC.

This chain joins TRBV18 and TRBJ2-7; tentative D call: TRBD1 (7 bases). CDR1 and CDR2 (germline): KGHSH, LQKENI. Trimming took off 2 bases at V and 0 bases at J, with 23 bases between the two ends. This CDR3 contains 19 residues. The CDR3, as DNA: TGTGCCAGCTCACCATCCCAGGGGGGTTGGTTAGCGAGCTCCTACGAGCAGTACTTC. Encoded protein: CASSPSQGGWLASSYEQYF. Drawing the rest from reference TRBV18 and TRBJ2-7, the complete variable domain is NAGVMQNPRHLVRRRGQEARLRCSPMKGHSHVYWYRQLPEEGLKFMVYLQKENIIDESGMPKERFSAEFPKEGPSILRIQQVVRGDSAAYFCASSPSQGGWLASSYEQYFGPGTRLTVT.

The rearrangement uses TRBV2 and TRBJ2-1; D is perhaps TRBD2 (5 bases). The germline CDR1 and CDR2 sequences are SNHLY and FYNNEI. V was pared by 2 bases and J by 3 bases, with 11 bases between. CDR3 length: 15 amino acids. The CDR3 DNA is TGTGCCAGCAGTGAACGGACTGGTTACTACAATGAGCAGTTCTTC. Its protein is CASSERTGYYNEQFF.

The chain combines TRBV25-1 with TRBJ2-7; maybe TRBD2 (6 bases). This CDR3 has 15 amino acids. Germline-derived CDR1 and CDR2 are MGHDK and SYGVNS. V was shortened by 2 bases and J by 3 bases, with 14 bases between the two germline ends. CDR3 region: CASSEHGGVGYEQYF. CDR3 in DNA: TGTGCCAGCAGTGAACACGGCGGGGTCGGCTACGAGCAGTACTTC.

The CDR3 region has the DNA TGTGCCAGCAGATGGGGACAGTCGCATTCACCCCTCCACTTT. Its translation: CASRWGQSHSPLHF. The chain combines TRBV5-5 with TRBJ1-6; 7 bases are a match to TRBD1. The length of the CDR3 is 14 residues. From germline, CDR1 is SGHKS and CDR2 YYEKEE (reference sequence). V lost 5 bases to trimming and J lost 8 bases; unmatched junction nucleotides: 7.

The V call is TRBV6-5, the J call TRBJ2-3; 8 positions match TRBD1. V was pared by 6 bases and J by 4 bases, with 3 bases of the junction left unmatched. This CDR3 is 13 amino acids long. From germline, CDR1 is MNHEY and CDR2 SVGAGI. Written as DNA, the CDR3 is TGTGCCAGCAGGGACAGGGCGGCAGATACGCAGTATTTT. Translation gives CASRDRAADTQYF.

This chain joins TRBV2 and TRBJ1-2; 11 bases fit TRBD1. Germline-derived CDR1 and CDR2 are SNHLY and FYNNEI. This CDR3 region has 15 residues. The ends lost 7 bases at V and 6 bases at J; junction bases unmatched: 10. The CDR3 loop is CASMGSGTGGDGYTF. The DNA of the CDR3 is TGTGCCAGCATGGGGTCCGGGACAGGGGGAGATGGCTACACCTTC.